This T cell receptor (beta chain) was sequenced during a study of T cells in Graves' hyperthyroidism and ophthalmopathy. Study-level information: Staff took peripheral blood when the initial diagnosis was made, before any treatment began.

This clonotype has more than one count but fewer than ten. V was clipped by 3 bases and J by 0 bases; unmatched bases: 2. The CDR3 has 16 amino acids. Germline V gives CDR1 KGHDR, CDR2 SFDVKD. For the diagnoses, clinical symptoms, serum thyroxine and TRAb, thyroid ultrasound and orbital computed tomography were used. The PBMCs were sourced from fresh peripheral blood (approximately 9 ml). TCR beta CDR3 sequences were amplified from RNA transcripts. The HTBI primer set was used in a first-round RT-PCR of the TCR CDR3. Each CDR3 protein is one row after TCRdb ran MiXCR on the multiplex PCR reads. The sample yields over 500,000 distinct CDR3 sequences, about 15% seen once.

The sequence was obtained from a young woman with Graves' ophthalmopathy. Sequenced material: blood. The rearrangement links TRBV24-1 to TRBJ2-2; 8 bases line up with TRBD2. CDR3 region: CATSDPGLANTGELFF. The CDR3 bases are TGTGCCACCAGTGATCCGGGACTAGCGAACACCGGGGAGCTGTTTTTT.